The 12 T cell receptor beta chains presented below share a single source sample, sequenced in a study of OX40 agonist ivuxolimab in advanced cancers. TCRdb's table, derived via immunoSEQ multiplex PCR, lists solely in-frame clones and lacks some. The sample comprises 55,000 to 90,000 clones, 82% of which are singletons, and less than 0.55% rests with the top ten. The sample was CD4+ or CD8+ T cells sorted from blood, taken in a trial of the OX40 agonist ivuxolimab. These receptors all come from an adult with an advanced solid tumor such as melanoma, head and neck, liver or kidney cancer.

The gene calls are TRBV28 and TRBJ1-6; TRBD1 is a possible D gene (5 bases). CDR1 is MDHEN, CDR2 SYDVKM, per germline. The length of the CDR3 is 15 residues. Trimming shortened V by 3 bases and J by 6 bases, and 12 bases separated the two germline ends. The CDR3 coding sequence is TGTGCCAGCAGTTTTGGTTCCAGGGCTAATTCACCCCTCCACTTT. It is translated as CASSFGSRANSPLHF.

The J gene is TRBJ1-1, the V gene TRBV5-4; TRBD1 might be the D (5 bases). CDR1 SGHNT and CDR2 YYREEE come from the germline V gene (reference sequence). V lost 4 bases and J 1 base, leaving 11 bases between the germline ends. The CDR3 covers 14 residues. The CDR3 DNA reads as TGTGCCAGCAGCCCGGACACGCAGAACACTGAAGCTTTCTTT. It encodes CASSPDTQNTEAFF. The entire variable domain, with the rest obtained from reference TRBV5-4 and TRBJ1-1, is as follows: ETGVTQSPTHLIKTRGQQVTLRCSSQSGHNTVSWYQQALGQGPQFIFQYYREEENGRGNFPPRFSGLQFPNYSSELNVNALELDDSALYLCASSPDTQNTEAFFGQGTRLTVV.

This chain connects TRBV6-1 to TRBJ2-7; 7 nucleotides agree with TRBD1. CDR3 length equals 14 residues. The germline CDR1 and CDR2 sequences are MNHNS and SASEGT. The trim removed 8 bases at V and 0 bases at J, leaving 7 bases unmatched. The CDR3 DNA reads as TGTGCCAGCCAAGGGACAGCCAGCTCCTACGAGCAGTACTTC. It is translated as CASQGTASSYEQYF.

This clone was detected once. V usage is TRBV18 and J usage is TRBJ2-7, with D possibly called TRBD1 or TRBD2 (6 bases each). This CDR3 is built from 15 residues. Germline CDR1 is KGHSH and CDR2 is LQKENI. The V gene lost 6 bases and the J gene lost 7 bases, with 22 bases spanning the gap. The CDR3 reads CASSETGPTGGEQYV. In nucleotides, the CDR3 is TGTGCCAGCTCCGAGACAGGCCCGACCGGGGGAGAGCAGTACGTC.

This rearrangement joins TRBV5-6 to TRBJ2-3; D not certain. From germline, CDR1 is SGHDT and CDR2 YYEEEE. The CDR3 sequence is 15 residues long. Trimming cost V 0 bases and J 0 bases, with 8 bases left between them. The chain's CDR3 is CASSLDVGSTDTQYF. CDR3 nucleotide sequence: TGTGCCAGCAGCTTGGATGTTGGCAGCACAGATACGCAGTATTTT.

As DNA, the CDR3 is TGTGCCAGCAGCCCTCGAAATAGCGGGACCCAAGAGACCCAGTACTTC. This gives the protein CASSPRNSGTQETQYF. The rearrangement joins TRBV7-3 to TRBJ2-5; 8 nucleotides line up with TRBD2. The CDR3 is made up of 16 amino acids. V lost 5 bases and J lost 1; bases outside the gene matches: 9. Germline V gene data show CDR1 as SGHTA and CDR2 as FQGTGA.

This chain uses TRBV7-2 with TRBJ2-4; TRBD1 matches 9 bases. This CDR3 has 16 residues. The V segment lost 5 bases and the J segment 0 bases; nucleotides outside the gene matches: 5. CDR1 and CDR2 (germline): SGHTA, FQGNSA. The CDR3 bases are TGTGCCAGCAGCCCCGGACAGGGGAAAGCCAAAAACATTCAGTACTTC. Translated, it gives CASSPGQGKAKNIQYF. The full variable domain, its missing parts supplied by reference TRBV7-2 and TRBJ2-4, is GAGVSQSPSNKVTEKGKDVELRCDPISGHTALYWYRQSLGQGLEFLIYFQGNSAPDKSGLPSDRFSAERTGGSVSTLTIQRTQQEDSAVYLCASSPGQGKAKNIQYFGAGTRLSVL.

This clone was counted a few times. The chain is built from TRBV28 and TRBJ2-1, with 8 bases fitting TRBD1. V gave up 4 bases and J gave up 7 bases; unmatched junction bases: 15. Per germline, CDR1 MDHEN and CDR2 SYDVKM. CDR3 size: 17 residues. The CDR3 coding sequence is TGTGCCAGCAGTTCGGAGGTCAGGGGGCTTGGTGCTAATGAGCAGTTCTTC. The encoded protein is CASSSEVRGLGANEQFF.

V usage is TRBV19 and J usage is TRBJ1-1; 7 nucleotides line up with TRBD1. Germline-derived CDR1 and CDR2 are LNHDA and SQIVND (reference sequence). The CDR3 loop spans 13 amino acids. V trimming: 6 bases; J trimming: 9 bases; junction bases outside the gene matches: 10. In DNA form, the CDR3 reads TGTGCCAGTAGCGAAGGGACAGCATACCAAGCTTTCTTT. Residues: CASSEGTAYQAFF.

V gene TRBV6-5 combines with J gene TRBJ1-1, with D maybe TRBD1 (6 bases). Per the germline V gene, CDR1 is MNHEY and CDR2 is SVGAGI. This CDR3 region has 15 residues. The V and J ends lost 8 bases and 3 bases respectively, with 19 bases between them. Here the CDR3 DNA reads TGTGCCAGCCAGGGCCAGGGGCTTTTATACACTGAAGCTTTCTTT. This codes for CASQGQGLLYTEAFF.

V and J are TRBV6-5 and TRBJ1-1; the D gene is possibly TRBD1 (5 bases). Germline V CDR1 and CDR2: MNHEY, SVGAGI. V lost 7 bases to trimming and J lost 5 bases, with 14 bases between them. The length of the CDR3 is 13 residues. The CDR3 DNA follows: TGTGCCAGCACTCAGGGTGGGGGGACTGAAGCTTTCTTT. This codes for CASTQGGGTEAFF.

The chain uses TRBV6-1 and TRBJ2-2; perhaps TRBD1 as D (6 bases). This CDR3 has 14 residues. CDR1 is MNHNS and CDR2 is SASEGT in the germline V gene. The ends were cut back, 5 bases at V and 3 bases at J, with 10 bases in the middle. The CDR3 DNA is TGTGCCAGCAGTAAAAGACAGGACACCGGGGAGCTGTTTTTT. Encoded protein: CASSKRQDTGELFF.